These T cell receptor beta chains were read from a single sample in a study of cytomegalovirus exposure and HLA in healthy donors. The repertoire was sequenced with immunoSEQ multiplex PCR; TCRdb's copy has only in-frame clones and lacks some. This table has 45,000 to 75,000 clones, 70% appearing once. Specimen: PBMCs. The receptor source for this set is a woman in her sixties or seventies in good health and CMV-seropositive. The CDR3 runs from the conserved cysteine through the conserved F or W. Each record gives: D gene, J gene, V gene, CDR3 protein. A D gene is named only where the DNA matches it firmly.

d_gene: -; j_gene: TRBJ2-2; v_gene: TRBV2; CDR3aa: CASKETPKGSGELFF
d_gene: TRBD1; j_gene: TRBJ1-1; v_gene: TRBV7-2; CDR3aa: CASSKGQGSNTEAFF
d_gene: -; j_gene: TRBJ2-7; v_gene: TRBV25-1; CDR3aa: CASSRNYEQYF
d_gene: -; j_gene: TRBJ2-7; v_gene: TRBV29-1; CDR3aa: CSGGSFYEQYF
d_gene: TRBD1; j_gene: TRBJ1-4; v_gene: TRBV5-1; CDR3aa: CASSLSQGVNEKLFF
d_gene: -; j_gene: TRBJ2-1; v_gene: TRBV9; CDR3aa: CASSVRDIGYEQFF
d_gene: TRBD1; j_gene: TRBJ1-2; v_gene: TRBV5-4; CDR3aa: CASRETGGGGYTF
d_gene: TRBD2; j_gene: TRBJ2-7; v_gene: TRBV18; CDR3aa: CASSPGSGGANEQYF
d_gene: TRBD2; j_gene: TRBJ2-1; v_gene: TRBV19; CDR3aa: CASSMRGGYNEQFF
d_gene: -; j_gene: TRBJ2-6; v_gene: TRBV2; CDR3aa: CASSVDFNSGANVLTF
d_gene: -; j_gene: TRBJ2-7; v_gene: TRBV4-1; CDR3aa: CASSQGLHAYEQYF
d_gene: -; j_gene: TRBJ1-5; v_gene: TRBV5-8; CDR3aa: CASSLESGLGPQHF
d_gene: -; j_gene: TRBJ1-2; v_gene: TRBV10-3; CDR3aa: CAISVPGYQYGYTF
d_gene: -; j_gene: TRBJ2-5; v_gene: TRBV21-1; CDR3aa: CASSKEPGLETQYF
d_gene: -; j_gene: TRBJ1-2; v_gene: TRBV14; CDR3aa: CASSQDGLYGYTF
d_gene: -; j_gene: -; v_gene: TRBV7-2; CDR3aa: CASEEASYEQYF